This T cell receptor (beta chain) was retrieved from a study of cytomegalovirus exposure and HLA in healthy donors. Study-wide background: Caucasian-associated ancestry cluster membership applied to about 83% of under 450 genotyped donors.

Germline V gene lookup returns CDR1 SGHDT and CDR2 YYEEEE. Trimming stripped 0 bases from V and 4 bases from J, with 10 bases between. The CDR3 consists of 14 residues. PCR amplification relied on 60 Vbeta primers (plus 13 Jbeta primers). TCRdb's copy holds only in-frame clones and misses some; the assay was immunoSEQ multiplex PCR. This sample has about 210,000 clones, with 70% to 80% found just once. This clonotype was obtained from a woman aged 25-40 years in good health and CMV-seropositive. Specimen: PBMCs. The chain carries TRBV5-6 and TRBJ2-5, with D tentatively TRBD1 (6 bases). CDR3 in DNA: TGTGCCAGCAGCTTGGTGGGGGCGGGAGAGACCCAGTACTTC. Its translation: CASSLVGAGETQYF.